This T cell receptor beta chain was sequenced in a study of T cell responses to AZD1222 COVID-19 vaccine (dated by TCRdb to about 2021). Concerning the study at large: A total of 233 trial participants underwent TCR sequencing, of whom roughly 210 received two doses of AZD1222 and some 26 received two doses of the MenACWY control vaccine. Trial participants were enrolled by age into 18-55, 56-69 and 70-plus year subgroups, with approximately 150, 28 and 58 TCR-sequenced participants respectively. The study at large found these results: Participants were mostly white British and included more females than males, and it was suggested by the authors that clonal diversity may have been underestimated. After two AZD1222 doses, both the breadth and the depth of spike-specific TCRs were significantly higher than at day 0 and than in MenACWY recipients. CD4 TCRs associated with the vaccine covered the entire spike protein, and the dominant responses were in regions 160-218 and 743-854. Conclusions about previously exposed vaccinees are limited, since just six AZD1222 recipients were seropositive for SARS-CoV-2 at baseline. Nearly half of unique spike-specific TCRs reportedly recognized epitopes outside regions mutated in the B.1.351 and B.1.1.7 variants. Because no day 14 peak-response samples were available, the repertoires could be characterized only after the peak T cell response. The 56-69-year group was small, and its depth increase did not reach significance, likely because of low power.

V is trimmed back by 5 bases and J by 1 base, and the junction contains 9 bases that no gene match accounts for. As encoded in the germline V gene, CDR1 is ENHRY while CDR2 is SYGVKD. The CDR3 runs 17 amino acids, cysteine and phenylalanine included. This entry keeps only the CDR3 DNA: 51 bases, framed from base 1. The sample's time point label, in plain terms: about 28 days (+/-7) after the second vaccine dose. Because spike-specific TCR depth and breadth did not differ between the two schedules, AZD1222 recipients who got a second dose at roughly 4 weeks were pooled with those who got a second dose at roughly 12 weeks. The vaccinee samples were drawn from two UK trials, COV001 and COV002, one of which was a single-blind randomized controlled phase 2/3 trial testing AZD1222 (ChAdOx1 nCoV-19) in healthy adults. For TCRbeta chain sequencing, PBMC samples from trial participants were taken at day 0 and at day 28 after the second dose.

The CDR3 regions of human TCRbeta chains were analyzed by immunosequencing. The source study handled its data this way. Repertoire TCRs were matched against a reference library of SARS-CoV-2-specific TCRs generated with the MIRA antigen-specificity platform. Breadth was defined as the fraction of unique TCRs that were SARS-CoV-2-associated. Depth was defined as the fraction of total T cells that were SARS-CoV-2-associated. Using the MIRA data, every spike-specific TCR was mapped to the spike region that the TCR reacted to and assigned to either a CD4 or a CD8 class. Log10-transformed breadth and depth values were compared by one-way ANOVA with Sidak's multiple comparisons tests. This is the immuneACCESS table as TCRdb keeps it, with only in-frame sequences that have V and J called. A part of the clones is gone; compared with another copy, unresolved V genes explain less than half, and the rest is unexplained. D and trimming were read from the DNA, whereas the V and J calls and clone size are those reported in that table. The sample table holds 95,000 to 150,000 clones, of which about nine tenths were seen once. Approximately 7.9% of the sample rests with the top ten.

Note on this clone: Its antigen is still unknown. No base quality values were provided; no much bigger clone lies one nucleotide off.

This receptor was obtained from an adult who received the AZD1222 COVID-19 vaccine. Recombination joined TRBV10-3 with TRBJ2-1; TRBD1 agrees with 9 junctional bases. The sample consisted of peripheral blood, taken 28 days after the second AZD1222 dose. The CDR3 sequence is CAISPLTDRGSYNEQFF. Read as DNA, the sequence is TGTGCCATCAGTCCTTTGACCGACAGGGGGTCCTACAATGAGCAGTTCTTC.